This T cell receptor (beta chain) is from a study of T cell clonality in common variable immunodeficiency. General study findings and limits: Compared with controls, CVID subjects had fewer shared TCRbeta clones.

Concerning this clone: Antigen: not known. Read data end 3 residues before the CDR3 end; the end is taken from the germline J gene.

Clones were read by immunoSEQ multiplex PCR, and TCRdb kept only the in-frame ones, dropping some. The sample shows roughly 34,000 clones, no singletons; the ten largest hold 0.8% to 1%. V shed 5 bases, J shed 6 bases, and the junction held 8 bases outside the gene matches. The CDR3 spans 14 residues. CDR1 is KGHSH and CDR2 is LQKENI in the germline V gene. Material for sequencing was peripheral blood mononuclear cells. This TCR was recovered from a person aged 18-70 years in good health. The chain links TRBV18 to TRBJ2-5; TRBD1 agrees at 8 bases. CDR3 DNA (partial): TGTGCCAGCTCAAGGACAGGGTTCAATAAGACC. This codes for CASSRTGFNKT. The whole CDR3 reads CASSRTGFNKTQYF. Together with reference TRBV18 and TRBJ2-5, the CDR3 gives the full variable domain: NAGVMQNPRHLVRRRGQEARLRCSPMKGHSHVYWYRQLPEEGLKFMVYLQKENIIDESGMPKERFSAEFPKEGPSILRIQQVVRGDSAAYFCASSRTGFNKTQYFGPGTRLLVL.